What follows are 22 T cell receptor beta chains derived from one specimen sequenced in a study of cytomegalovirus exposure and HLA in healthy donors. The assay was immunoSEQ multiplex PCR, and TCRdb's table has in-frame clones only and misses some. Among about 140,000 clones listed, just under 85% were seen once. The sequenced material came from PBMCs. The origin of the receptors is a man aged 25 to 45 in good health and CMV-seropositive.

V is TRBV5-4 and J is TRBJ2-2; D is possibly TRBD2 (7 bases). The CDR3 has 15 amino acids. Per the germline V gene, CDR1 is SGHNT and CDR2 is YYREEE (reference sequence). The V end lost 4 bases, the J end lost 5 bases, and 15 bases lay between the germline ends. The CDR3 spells CASSPGGVWTGELFF. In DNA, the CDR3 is TGTGCCAGCAGCCCGGGGGGCGTTTGGACCGGGGAGCTGTTTTTT.

The CDR3 reads CASSFRGVSYNEQFF. In nucleotides, the CDR3 is TGTGCCAGCAGCTTTCGGGGGGTATCCTACAATGAGCAGTTCTTC. This sequence joins TRBV7-8 and TRBJ2-1, with 7 nucleotides matching TRBD2. The CDR3 runs 15 residues. Germline V lookup: CDR1 SGHVS, CDR2 FQNEAQ. With V trimmed by 3 bases and J by 1 base, 3 bases remained unmatched.

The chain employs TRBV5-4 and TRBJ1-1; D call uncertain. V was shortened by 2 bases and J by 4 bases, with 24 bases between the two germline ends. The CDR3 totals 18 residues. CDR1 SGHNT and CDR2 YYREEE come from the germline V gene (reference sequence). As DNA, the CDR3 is TGTGCCAGCAGCTTCTTCACCTCCGGGTCGAAAGATCGCACTGAAGCTTTCTTT. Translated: CASSFFTSGSKDRTEAFF. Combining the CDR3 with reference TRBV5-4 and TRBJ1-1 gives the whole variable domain ETGVTQSPTHLIKTRGQQVTLRCSSQSGHNTVSWYQQALGQGPQFIFQYYREEENGRGNFPPRFSGLQFPNYSSELNVNALELDDSALYLCASSFFTSGSKDRTEAFFGQGTRLTVV.

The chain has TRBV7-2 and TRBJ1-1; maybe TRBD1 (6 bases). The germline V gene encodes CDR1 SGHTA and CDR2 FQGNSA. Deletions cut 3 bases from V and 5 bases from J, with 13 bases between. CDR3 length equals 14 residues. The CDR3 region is CASSFRTVGTEAFF. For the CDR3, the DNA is TGTGCCAGCAGCTTTCGGACAGTAGGGACTGAAGCTTTCTTT.

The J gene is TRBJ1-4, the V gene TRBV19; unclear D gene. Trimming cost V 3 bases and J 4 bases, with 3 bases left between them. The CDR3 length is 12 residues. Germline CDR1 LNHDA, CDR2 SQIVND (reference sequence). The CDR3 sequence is CASSILNEKLFF. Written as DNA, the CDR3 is TGTGCCAGTAGTATCCTTAATGAAAAACTGTTTTTT.

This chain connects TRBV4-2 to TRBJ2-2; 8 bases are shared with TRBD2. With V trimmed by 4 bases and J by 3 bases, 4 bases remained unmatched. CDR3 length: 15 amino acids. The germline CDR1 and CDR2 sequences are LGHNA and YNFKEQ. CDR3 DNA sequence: TGTGCCAGCAGCCCCGGGGGGGCTGACACCGGGGAGCTGTTTTTT. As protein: CASSPGGADTGELFF.

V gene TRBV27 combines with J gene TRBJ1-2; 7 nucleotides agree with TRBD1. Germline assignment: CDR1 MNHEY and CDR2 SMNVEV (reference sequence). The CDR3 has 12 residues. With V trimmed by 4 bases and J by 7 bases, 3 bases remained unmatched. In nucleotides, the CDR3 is TGTGCCAGCAGTTCTAACAGGGGTGGCTACACCTTC. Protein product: CASSSNRGGYTF.

The CDR3 reads CASSFGRPGQVTYEQYF. The CDR3 region has the DNA TGTGCCAGCAGCTTCGGAAGACCGGGACAGGTTACCTACGAGCAGTACTTC. The chain is built from TRBV5-4 and TRBJ2-7, with 8 bases lining up with TRBD1. V gave up 2 bases and J gave up 2 bases; unmatched junction bases: 12. CDR1 SGHNT and CDR2 YYREEE come from the germline V gene (reference sequence). The CDR3 has 17 residues.

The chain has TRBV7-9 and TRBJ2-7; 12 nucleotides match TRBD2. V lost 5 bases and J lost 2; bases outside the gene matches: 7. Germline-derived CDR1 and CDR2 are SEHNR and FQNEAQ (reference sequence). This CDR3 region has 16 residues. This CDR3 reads CASSTGLAGSTYEQYF. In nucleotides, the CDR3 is TGTGCCAGCAGCACCGGACTAGCGGGGTCAACCTACGAGCAGTACTTC.

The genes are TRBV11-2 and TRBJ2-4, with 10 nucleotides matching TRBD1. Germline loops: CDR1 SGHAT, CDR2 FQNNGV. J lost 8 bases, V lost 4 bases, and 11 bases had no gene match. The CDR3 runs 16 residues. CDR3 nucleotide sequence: TGTGCCAGCAGCTCCAATCGGGGACAGGGGATCTACATTCAGTACTTC. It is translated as CASSSNRGQGIYIQYF.

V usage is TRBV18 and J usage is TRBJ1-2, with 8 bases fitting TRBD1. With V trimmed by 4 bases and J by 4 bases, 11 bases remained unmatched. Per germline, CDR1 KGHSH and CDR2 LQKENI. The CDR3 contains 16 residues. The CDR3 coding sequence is TGTGCCAGCTCACTTCAGGGGGCCCGGCCCCTCTATGGCTACACCTTC. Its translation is CASSLQGARPLYGYTF.

The CDR3 DNA is TGCGCCAGCAGCTCTGAAGCGGGACCTTACAATGAGCAGTTCTTC. Its protein product is CASSSEAGPYNEQFF. The chain links TRBV5-1 to TRBJ2-1; 7 bases agree with TRBD2. CDR1 is SGHRS, CDR2 YFSETQ, per germline. This CDR3 spans 15 amino acids. Trimming cost V 3 bases and J 4 bases; bases outside gene matches: 7. Filled out from reference TRBV5-1 and TRBJ2-1, the complete variable domain reads KAGVTQTPRYLIKTRGQQVTLSCSPISGHRSVSWYQQTPGQGLQFLFEYFSETQRNKGNFPGRFSGRQFSNSRSEMNVSTLELGDSALYLCASSSEAGPYNEQFFGPGTRLTVL.

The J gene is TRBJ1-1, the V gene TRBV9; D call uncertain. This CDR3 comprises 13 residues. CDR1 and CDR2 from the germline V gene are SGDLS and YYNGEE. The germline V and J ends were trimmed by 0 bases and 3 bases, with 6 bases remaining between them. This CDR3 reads CASSVAMDTEAFF. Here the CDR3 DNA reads TGTGCCAGCAGCGTAGCTATGGACACTGAAGCTTTCTTT. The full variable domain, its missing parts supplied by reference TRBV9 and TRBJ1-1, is DSGVTQTPKHLITATGQRVTLRCSPRSGDLSVYWYQQSLDQGLQFLIQYYNGEERAKGNILERFSAQQFPDLHSELNLSSLELGDSALYFCASSVAMDTEAFFGQGTRLTVV.

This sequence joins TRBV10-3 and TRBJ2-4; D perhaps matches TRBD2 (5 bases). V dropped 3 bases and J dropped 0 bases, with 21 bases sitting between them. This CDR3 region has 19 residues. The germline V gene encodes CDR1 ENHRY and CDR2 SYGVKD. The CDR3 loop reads CAISDPPRGSEGAKNIQYF. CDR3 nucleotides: TGTGCCATCAGTGACCCCCCTCGAGGTTCAGAGGGAGCCAAAAACATTCAGTACTTC.

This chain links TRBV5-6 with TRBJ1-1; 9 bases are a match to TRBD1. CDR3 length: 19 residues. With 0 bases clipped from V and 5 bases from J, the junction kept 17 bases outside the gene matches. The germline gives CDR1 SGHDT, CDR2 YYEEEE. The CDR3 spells CASSLELQGARVSGTEAFF. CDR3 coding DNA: TGTGCCAGCAGCTTGGAGTTACAGGGGGCGCGGGTGTCTGGTACTGAAGCTTTCTTT.

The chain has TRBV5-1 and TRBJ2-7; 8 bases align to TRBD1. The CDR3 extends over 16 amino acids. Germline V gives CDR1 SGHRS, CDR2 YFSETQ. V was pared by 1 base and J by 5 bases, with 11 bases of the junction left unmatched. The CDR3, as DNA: TGCGCCAGCAGCTTGACCCGCGGACAGGGTAAAAACGAGCAGTACTTC. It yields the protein CASSLTRGQGKNEQYF.

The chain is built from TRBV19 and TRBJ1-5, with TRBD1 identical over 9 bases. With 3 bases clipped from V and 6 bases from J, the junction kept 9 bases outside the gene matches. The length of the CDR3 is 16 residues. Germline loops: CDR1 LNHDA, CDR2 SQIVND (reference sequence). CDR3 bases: TGTGCCAGTAGTATGGGACAGGGTTCGGCCGGTCAGCCCCAGCATTTT. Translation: CASSMGQGSAGQPQHF.

The CDR3 is CASSNPGQGFTGELFF. For the CDR3, the DNA is TGTGCCAGTAGTAATCCGGGACAGGGTTTCACCGGGGAGCTGTTTTTT. This chain links TRBV19 with TRBJ2-2; 9 nucleotides align to TRBD1. Germline loops: CDR1 LNHDA, CDR2 SQIVND (reference sequence). V dropped 4 bases and J dropped 4; count of bases not matched to a gene: 7. The CDR3 sequence is 16 residues long. The full variable domain, in which reference TRBV19 and TRBJ2-2 provide the parts outside the CDR3, is DGGITQSPKYLFRKEGQNVTLSCEQNLNHDAMYWYRQDPGQGLRLIYYSQIVNDFQKGDIAEGYSVSREKKESFPLTVTSAQKNPTAFYLCASSNPGQGFTGELFFGEGSRLTVL.

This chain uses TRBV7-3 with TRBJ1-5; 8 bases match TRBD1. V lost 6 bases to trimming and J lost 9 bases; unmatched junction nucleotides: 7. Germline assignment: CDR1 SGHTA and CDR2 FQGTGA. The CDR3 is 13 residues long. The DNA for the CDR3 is TGTGCCAGCAGTTACACAGGGGGTTCGCCCCAGCATTTT. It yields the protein CASSYTGGSPQHF.

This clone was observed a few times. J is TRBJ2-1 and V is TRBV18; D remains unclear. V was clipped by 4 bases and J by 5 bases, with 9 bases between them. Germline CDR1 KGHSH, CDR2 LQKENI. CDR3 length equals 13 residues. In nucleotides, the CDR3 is TGTGCCAGCTCACATACGGAGAACAATGAGCAGTTCTTC. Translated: CASSHTENNEQFF.

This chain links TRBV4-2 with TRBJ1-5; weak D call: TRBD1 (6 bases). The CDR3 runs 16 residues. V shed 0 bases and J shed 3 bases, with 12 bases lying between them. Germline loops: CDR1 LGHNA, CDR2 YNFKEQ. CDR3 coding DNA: TGTGCCAGCAGCCAAGATCGGGGGGCCCTCAATCAGCCCCAGCATTTT. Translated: CASSQDRGALNQPQHF.

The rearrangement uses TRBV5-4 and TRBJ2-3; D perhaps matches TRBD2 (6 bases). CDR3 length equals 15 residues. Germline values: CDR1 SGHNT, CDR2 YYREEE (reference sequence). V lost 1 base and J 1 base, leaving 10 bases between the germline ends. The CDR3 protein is CASSLLASGTDTQYF. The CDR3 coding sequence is TGTGCCAGCAGCTTGCTTGCTAGCGGCACAGATACGCAGTATTTT.